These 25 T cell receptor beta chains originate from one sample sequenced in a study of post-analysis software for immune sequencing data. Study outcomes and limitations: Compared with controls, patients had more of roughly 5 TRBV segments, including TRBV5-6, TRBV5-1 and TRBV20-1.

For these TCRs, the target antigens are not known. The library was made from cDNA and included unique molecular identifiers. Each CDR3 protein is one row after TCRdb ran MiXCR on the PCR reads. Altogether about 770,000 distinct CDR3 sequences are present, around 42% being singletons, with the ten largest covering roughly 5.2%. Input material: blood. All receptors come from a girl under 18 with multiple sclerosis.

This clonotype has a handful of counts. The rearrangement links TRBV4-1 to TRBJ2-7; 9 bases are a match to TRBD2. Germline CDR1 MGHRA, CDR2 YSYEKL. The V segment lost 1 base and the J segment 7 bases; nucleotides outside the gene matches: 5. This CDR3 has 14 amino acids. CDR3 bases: TGCGCCAGCAGCCAAGTTACTAGCGGGTGGGAGCAGTACTTC. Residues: CASSQVTSGWEQYF.

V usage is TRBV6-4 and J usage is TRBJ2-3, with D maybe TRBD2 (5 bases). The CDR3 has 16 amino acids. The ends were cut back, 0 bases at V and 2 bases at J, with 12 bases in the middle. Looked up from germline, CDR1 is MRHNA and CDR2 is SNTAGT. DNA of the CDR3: TGTGCCAGCAGTGACTCAACTAGTCGGGACACAGATACGCAGTATTTT. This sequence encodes CASSDSTSRDTDTQYF.

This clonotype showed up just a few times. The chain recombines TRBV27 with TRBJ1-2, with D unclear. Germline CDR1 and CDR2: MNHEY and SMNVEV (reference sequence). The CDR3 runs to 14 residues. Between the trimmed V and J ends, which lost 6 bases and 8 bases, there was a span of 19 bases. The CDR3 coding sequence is TGTGCCAGCAGCCGGACGGACCCAGAGTACGGCTACACCTTC. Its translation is CASSRTDPEYGYTF.

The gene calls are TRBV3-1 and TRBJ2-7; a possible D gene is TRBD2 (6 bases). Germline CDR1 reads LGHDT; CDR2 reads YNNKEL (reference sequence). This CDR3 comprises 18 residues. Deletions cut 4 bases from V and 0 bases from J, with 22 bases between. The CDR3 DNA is TGTGCCAGCAGCCCCGGAGGCGGTCTGGGGACTCACTCCTACGAGCAGTACTTC. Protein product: CASSPGGGLGTHSYEQYF.

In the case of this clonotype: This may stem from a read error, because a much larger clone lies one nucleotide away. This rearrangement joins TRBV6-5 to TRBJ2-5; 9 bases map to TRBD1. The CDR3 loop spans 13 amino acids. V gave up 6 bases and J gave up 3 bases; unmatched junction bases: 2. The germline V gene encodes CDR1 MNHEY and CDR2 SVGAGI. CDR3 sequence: CASRRDREETQYF. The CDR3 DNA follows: TGTGCCAGCAGACGGGACAGGGAAGAGACCCAGTACTTC.

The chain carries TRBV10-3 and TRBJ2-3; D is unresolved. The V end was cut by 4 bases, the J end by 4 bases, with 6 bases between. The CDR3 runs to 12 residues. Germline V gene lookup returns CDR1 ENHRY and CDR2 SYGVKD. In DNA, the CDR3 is TGTGCCATCAGTGCGACGGCAGATACGCAGTATTTT. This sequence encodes CAISATADTQYF.

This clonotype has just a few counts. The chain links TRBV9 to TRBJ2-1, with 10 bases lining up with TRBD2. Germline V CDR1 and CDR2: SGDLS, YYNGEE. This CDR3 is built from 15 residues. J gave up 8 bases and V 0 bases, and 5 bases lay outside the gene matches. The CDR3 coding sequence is TGTGCCAGCAGCGTAGTCAGCGGGAGGGGCCATGAGCAGTTCTTC. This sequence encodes CASSVVSGRGHEQFF.

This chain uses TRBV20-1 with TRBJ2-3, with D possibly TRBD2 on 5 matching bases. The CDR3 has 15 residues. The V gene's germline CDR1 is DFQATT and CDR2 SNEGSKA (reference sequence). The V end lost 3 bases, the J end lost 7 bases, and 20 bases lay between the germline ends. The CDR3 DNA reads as TGCAGTGCTAGCAAGGGTCGAGGGAGAAGGTATACGCAGTATTTT. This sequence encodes CSASKGRGRRYTQYF.

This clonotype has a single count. CDR3 sequence (DNA): TGTGCCTGGGCTACAGGGGGCCTTGATGAAAAACTGTTTTTT. As protein: CAWATGGLDEKLFF. V and J are TRBV30 and TRBJ1-4; the match to TRBD1 covers 9 bases. This CDR3 region has 14 residues. Per germline, CDR1 GTSNPN and CDR2 SVGIG (reference sequence). Trimming removed 5 bases from V and 6 bases from J; junction bases left unmatched: 7. The full variable domain, in which reference TRBV30 and TRBJ1-4 provide the parts outside the CDR3, is SQTIHQWPATLVQPVGSPLSLECTVEGTSNPNLYWYRQAAGRGLQLLFYSVGIGQISSEVPQNLSASRPQDRQFILSSKKLLLSDSGFYLCAWATGGLDEKLFFGSGTQLSVL.

The CDR3: CASGPGQGLGYTF. CDR3 in DNA: TGTGCCAGCGGACCGGGACAGGGGCTTGGCTACACCTTC. The rearrangement uses TRBV9 and TRBJ1-2; TRBD1 agrees at 10 bases. The length of the CDR3 is 13 residues. The V gene's germline CDR1 is SGDLS and CDR2 YYNGEE. J lost 7 bases, V lost 7 bases, and 7 bases had no gene match. The variable domain in full, completed from reference TRBV9 and TRBJ1-2, reads DSGVTQTPKHLITATGQRVTLRCSPRSGDLSVYWYQQSLDQGLQFLIQYYNGEERAKGNILERFSAQQFPDLHSELNLSSLELGDSALYFCASGPGQGLGYTFGSGTRLTVV.

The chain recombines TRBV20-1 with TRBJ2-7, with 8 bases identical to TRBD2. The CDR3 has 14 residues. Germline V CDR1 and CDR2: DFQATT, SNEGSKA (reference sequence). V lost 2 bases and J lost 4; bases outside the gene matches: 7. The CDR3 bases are TGCAGTGCTAGAATCCTTGCTAGCGGGTACGAGCAGTACTTC. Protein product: CSARILASGYEQYF.

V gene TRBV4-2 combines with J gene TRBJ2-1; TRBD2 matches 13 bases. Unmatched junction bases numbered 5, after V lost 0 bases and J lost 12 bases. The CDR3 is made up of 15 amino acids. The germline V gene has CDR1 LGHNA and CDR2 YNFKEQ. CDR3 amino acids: CASSQERTSGSGQFF. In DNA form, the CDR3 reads TGTGCCAGCAGCCAAGAGAGGACTAGCGGGAGTGGGCAGTTCTTC.

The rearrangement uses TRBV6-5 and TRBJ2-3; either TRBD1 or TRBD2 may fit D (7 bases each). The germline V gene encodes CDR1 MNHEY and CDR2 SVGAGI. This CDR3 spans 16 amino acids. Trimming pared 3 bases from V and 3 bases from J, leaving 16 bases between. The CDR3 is CASSYWGQGGTDTQYF. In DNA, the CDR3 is TGTGCCAGCAGTTATTGGGGGCAGGGGGGGACAGATACGCAGTATTTT.

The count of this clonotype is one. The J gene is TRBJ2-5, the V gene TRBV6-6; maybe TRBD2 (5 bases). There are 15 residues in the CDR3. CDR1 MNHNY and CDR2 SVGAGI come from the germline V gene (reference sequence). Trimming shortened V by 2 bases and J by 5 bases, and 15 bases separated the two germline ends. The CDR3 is CASSYPSGTGETQYF. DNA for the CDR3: TGTGCCAGCAGTTACCCCTCGGGAACTGGCGAGACCCAGTACTTC.

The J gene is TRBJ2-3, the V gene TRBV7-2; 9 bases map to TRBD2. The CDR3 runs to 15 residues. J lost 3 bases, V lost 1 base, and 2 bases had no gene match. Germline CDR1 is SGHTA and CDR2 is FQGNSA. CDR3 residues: CASSLVRGGTDTQYF. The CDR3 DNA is TGTGCCAGCAGCTTAGTGCGGGGGGGGACAGATACGCAGTATTTT.

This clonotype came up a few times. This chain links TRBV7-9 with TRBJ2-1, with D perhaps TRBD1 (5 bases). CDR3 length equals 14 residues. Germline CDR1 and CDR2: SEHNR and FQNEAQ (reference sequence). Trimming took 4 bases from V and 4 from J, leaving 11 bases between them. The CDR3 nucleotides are TGTGCCAGCAGCTCCCAGGGTCCTTACAATGAGCAGTTCTTC. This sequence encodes CASSSQGPYNEQFF.

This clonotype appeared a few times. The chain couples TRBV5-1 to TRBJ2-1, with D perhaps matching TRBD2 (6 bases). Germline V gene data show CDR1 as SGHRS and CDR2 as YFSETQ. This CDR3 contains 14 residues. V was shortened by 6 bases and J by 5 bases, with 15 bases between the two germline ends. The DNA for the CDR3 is TGCGCCAGCATCTCCGGGACTGAAGACAATGAGCAGTTCTTC. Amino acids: CASISGTEDNEQFF.

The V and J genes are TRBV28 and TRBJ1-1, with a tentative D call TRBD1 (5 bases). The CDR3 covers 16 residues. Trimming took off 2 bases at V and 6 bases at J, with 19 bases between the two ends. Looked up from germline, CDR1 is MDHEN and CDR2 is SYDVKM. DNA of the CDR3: TGTGCCAGCAGTTTACATGGGGGAGCGGCCAACCCTGAAGCTTTCTTT. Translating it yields CASSLHGGAANPEAFF.

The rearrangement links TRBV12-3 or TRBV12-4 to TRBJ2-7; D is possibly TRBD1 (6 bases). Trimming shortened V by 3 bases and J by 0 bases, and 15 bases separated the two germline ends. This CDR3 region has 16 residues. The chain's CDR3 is CASSFSRDITSYEQYF. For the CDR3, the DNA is TGTGCCAGCAGTTTTTCAAGGGACATTACCTCCTACGAGCAGTACTTC.

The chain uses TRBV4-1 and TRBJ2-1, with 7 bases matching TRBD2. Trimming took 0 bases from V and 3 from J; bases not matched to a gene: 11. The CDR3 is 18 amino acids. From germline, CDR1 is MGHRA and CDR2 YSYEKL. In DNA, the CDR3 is TGCGCCAGCAGCCAAGATAAGCGGGACCGCCCCAACTACAATGAGCAGTTCTTC. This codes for CASSQDKRDRPNYNEQFF.

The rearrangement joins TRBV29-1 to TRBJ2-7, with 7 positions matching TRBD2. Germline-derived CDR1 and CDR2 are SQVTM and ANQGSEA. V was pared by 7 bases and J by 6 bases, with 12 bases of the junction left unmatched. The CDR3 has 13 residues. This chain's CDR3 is CSGRLAQNSEQYF. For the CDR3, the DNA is TGCAGCGGTAGACTAGCTCAAAATTCCGAGCAGTACTTC.

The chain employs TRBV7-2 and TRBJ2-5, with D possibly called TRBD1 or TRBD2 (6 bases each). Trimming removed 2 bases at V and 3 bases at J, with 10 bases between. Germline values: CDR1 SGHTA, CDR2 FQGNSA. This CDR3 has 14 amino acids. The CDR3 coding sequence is TGTGCCAGCAGCTTAAATAGGGGGGAAGAGACCCAGTACTTC. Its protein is CASSLNRGEETQYF.

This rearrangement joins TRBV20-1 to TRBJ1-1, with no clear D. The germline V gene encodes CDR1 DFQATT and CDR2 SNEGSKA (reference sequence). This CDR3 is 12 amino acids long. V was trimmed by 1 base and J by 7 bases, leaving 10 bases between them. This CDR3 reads CSARAHGLEAFF. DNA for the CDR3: TGCAGTGCTAGAGCCCACGGACTTGAAGCTTTCTTT.

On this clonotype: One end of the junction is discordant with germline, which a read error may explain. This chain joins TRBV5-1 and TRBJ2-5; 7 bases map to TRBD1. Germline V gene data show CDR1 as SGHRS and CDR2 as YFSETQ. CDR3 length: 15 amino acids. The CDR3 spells CASSFSRTGQEAQYF. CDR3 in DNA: TGCGCCAGCAGCTTTTCCCGGACAGGTCAAGAGGCCCAGTACTTC.

CDR3 loop: CAISGLDTQYF. Written as DNA, the CDR3 is TGTGCCATCAGCGGCCTAGATACGCAGTATTTT. The V call is TRBV10-3, the J call TRBJ2-3; the D is unclear. The V gene's germline CDR1 is ENHRY and CDR2 SYGVKD. This CDR3 contains 11 residues. The V gene lost 6 bases and the J gene lost 5 bases, with 6 bases spanning the gap.